This TCR beta chain is drawn from a study of shared T cell receptors in the human thymus. This table comes from immunoSEQ multiplex PCR, and its TCRdb copy is limited to in-frame clones, with some not included. The sample records about 660,000 clones, around nine tenths being singletons. This CDR3 spans 18 amino acids. V lost 5 bases and J lost 3; bases outside the gene matches: 15. Germline V CDR1 and CDR2: SGHTA, FQGTGA. These sequences were also reported in another study, on human thymus T cells.

The sequenced sample consisted of thymocytes. The J gene is TRBJ2-2, the V gene TRBV7-3; 7 bases agree with TRBD2. The clonotype comes from a boy under two years old with a congenital heart defect. The CDR3 nucleotides read TGTGCCAGCAGCCCCCGGGCCCGGGGCGGGAGAGACACCGGGGAGCTGTTTTTT. Amino acids: CASSPRARGGRDTGELFF.